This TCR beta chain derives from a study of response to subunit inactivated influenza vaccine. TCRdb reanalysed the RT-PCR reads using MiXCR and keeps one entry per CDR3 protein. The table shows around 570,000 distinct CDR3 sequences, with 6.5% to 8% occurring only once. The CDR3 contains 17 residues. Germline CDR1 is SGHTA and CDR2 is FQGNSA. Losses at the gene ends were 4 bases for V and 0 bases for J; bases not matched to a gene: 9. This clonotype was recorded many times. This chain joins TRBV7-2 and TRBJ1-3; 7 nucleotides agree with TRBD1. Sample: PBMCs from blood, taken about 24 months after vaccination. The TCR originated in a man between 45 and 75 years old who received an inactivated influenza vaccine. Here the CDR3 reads CASSSFPGQSSGNTIYF. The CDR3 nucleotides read TGTGCCAGCAGCTCCTTTCCGGGACAGAGCTCTGGAAACACCATATATTTT.